Below, 18 T cell receptor beta chains from the same sample are listed, as sequenced in a study of shared clonotypes between healthy human individuals (TCRdb year 2020). Library preparation used the immunoSEQ multiplex PCR assay. This is the immuneACCESS table as TCRdb keeps it, with only in-frame sequences that have V and J called. A part of the clones is gone; compared with another copy, unresolved V genes explain less than half, and the rest is unexplained. This sample is represented by 2 million to 2.5 million clones; 90% to 97% of them were singletons. The ten largest clones take up 0.13% of the sample. The sample comprised naive CD4+ T cells sorted from blood. The sample's cell subset or site, from its label and the paper: CD45RA+ positively selected. The receptors stem from a man between 18 and 29 years old in good health.

The V call is TRBV6-1, the J call TRBJ2-1, with 7 bases aligning to TRBD2. Germline CDR1 and CDR2: MNHNS and SASEGT. V lost 3 bases to trimming and J lost 8 bases; unmatched junction nucleotides: 7. There are 14 residues in the CDR3. CDR3 in DNA: TGTGCCAGCAGTGAGGCTAGCCGGGGGGATGAGCAGTTCTTC. This sequence encodes CASSEASRGDEQFF.

The chain combines TRBV6-5 with TRBJ2-5; D is unclear. Looked up from germline, CDR1 is MNHEY and CDR2 is SVGAGI. V was clipped by 6 bases and J by 4 bases, with 15 bases between them. This CDR3 comprises 14 residues. The CDR3 is CASSLGFRSETQYF. The CDR3 DNA follows: TGTGCCAGCAGCCTTGGCTTCAGGTCAGAGACCCAGTACTTC.

This CDR3 is CASSPQSSRATNEKLFF. The CDR3 DNA is TGCGCCAGCAGCCCCCAGTCCTCCAGGGCAACTAATGAAAAACTGTTTTTT. The genes are TRBV5-1 and TRBJ1-4; D possibly corresponds to TRBD1 (5 bases). This CDR3 region has 17 residues. Germline-derived CDR1 and CDR2 are SGHRS and YFSETQ. The germline V and J ends were trimmed by 4 bases and 0 bases, with 16 bases remaining between them.

V is TRBV6-5 and J is TRBJ2-7; D possibly matches TRBD1 or TRBD2 (5 bases each). CDR3 size: 15 residues. V was clipped by 0 bases and J by 5 bases, with 14 bases between them. Germline V lookup: CDR1 MNHEY, CDR2 SVGAGI. This chain's CDR3 is CASSYSRLGTDEQYF. CDR3 DNA: TGTGCCAGCAGTTACTCAAGGCTGGGGACGGACGAGCAGTACTTC.

The chain joins TRBV18 to TRBJ2-5; TRBD1 matches at 10 bases. CDR1 KGHSH and CDR2 LQKENI come from the germline V gene. V shed 3 bases, J shed 7 bases, and the junction held 8 bases outside the gene matches. The CDR3 loop spans 15 amino acids. The CDR3 spells CASSPRDRGLGTQYF. CDR3 bases: TGTGCCAGCTCACCCCGTGACAGGGGGCTAGGGACCCAGTACTTC.

The chain combines TRBV5-1 with TRBJ2-7; TRBD1 is a possible D gene (6 bases). CDR1 and CDR2 from the germline V gene are SGHRS and YFSETQ. V was clipped by 6 bases and J by 2 bases, with 12 bases between them. CDR3 length equals 13 residues. CDR3: CASKPDSPYEQYF. The CDR3 nucleotides are TGCGCCAGCAAGCCGGACAGCCCCTACGAGCAGTACTTC. The full variable domain, in which reference TRBV5-1 and TRBJ2-7 provide the parts outside the CDR3, is KAGVTQTPRYLIKTRGQQVTLSCSPISGHRSVSWYQQTPGQGLQFLFEYFSETQRNKGNFPGRFSGRQFSNSRSEMNVSTLELGDSALYLCASKPDSPYEQYFGPGTRLTVT.

This rearrangement joins TRBV28 to TRBJ2-5; D possibly corresponds to TRBD2 (6 bases). The J call may be faulty, since TRBJ2-7 better matches the DNA end. The CDR3 contains 15 residues. Germline-derived CDR1 and CDR2 are MDHEN and SYDVKM. The CDR3 DNA is TGTGCCAGCAGTTCCCCCGGGGGACCAACCTACGAGCAGTACTTC. It codes for CASSSPGGPTYEQYF.

The chain combines TRBV2 with TRBJ2-7; TRBD2 aligns across 7 bases. Germline trimming cut 5 bases from V and 2 bases from J; bases unmatched to any gene: 6. This CDR3 comprises 14 residues. Germline CDR1 reads SNHLY; CDR2 reads FYNNEI. CDR3: CASSTGRNAYEQYF. DNA for the CDR3: TGTGCCAGCAGTACCGGGAGGAATGCCTACGAGCAGTACTTC.

V gene TRBV18 combines with J gene TRBJ2-1, with D possibly being TRBD2 (6 bases). The CDR3 is made up of 15 amino acids. Germline CDR1 KGHSH, CDR2 LQKENI. Trimming left V 2 bases short and J 4 bases short, with 12 bases between. In nucleotides, the CDR3 is TGTGCCAGCTCACCATTAGTAGCGGATTACAATGAGCAGTTCTTC. It yields the protein CASSPLVADYNEQFF.

The rearrangement links TRBV7-2 to TRBJ2-4; possible D gene TRBD2, 5 bases. V was trimmed by 4 bases and J by 3 bases, leaving 10 bases between them. CDR3 size: 14 residues. Looked up from germline, CDR1 is SGHTA and CDR2 is FQGNSA. This CDR3 is CASSSGVGKNIQYF. CDR3 sequence (DNA): TGTGCCAGCAGCTCCGGGGTGGGCAAAAACATTCAGTACTTC.

V usage is TRBV14 and J usage is TRBJ1-6, with 7 bases that match TRBD1. The CDR3 has 17 residues. J gave up 1 base and V 2 bases, and 5 bases lay outside the gene matches. The germline V gene encodes CDR1 SGHDN and CDR2 FVKESK. CDR3 DNA: TGTGCCAGCAGCCAATTACAGGGGCTTTCCTATAATTCACCCCTCCACTTT. The encoded protein is CASSQLQGLSYNSPLHF.

The chain uses TRBV7-9 and TRBJ2-3, with D unresolved. Germline CDR1 and CDR2: SEHNR and FQNEAQ (reference sequence). The CDR3 is 14 residues long. V lost 1 base and J 4 bases, leaving 9 bases between the germline ends. CDR3 loop: CASSLVDGADTQYF. For the CDR3, the DNA is TGTGCCAGCAGCTTAGTCGATGGGGCAGATACGCAGTATTTT.

This clone was picked up one time. The same CDR3 is also encoded by other DNA sequences in this sample. The rearrangement uses TRBV7-2 and TRBJ2-3; 9 nucleotides match TRBD2. The germline V gene encodes CDR1 SGHTA and CDR2 FQGNSA. The CDR3 loop spans 15 amino acids. V was clipped by 3 bases and J by 0 bases; unmatched bases: 1. The CDR3 reads CASSLGLASTDTQYF. The DNA of the CDR3 is TGTGCCAGCAGCTTGGGACTAGCCAGCACAGATACGCAGTATTTT. Together with reference TRBV7-2 and TRBJ2-3, the CDR3 gives the full variable domain: GAGVSQSPSNKVTEKGKDVELRCDPISGHTALYWYRQSLGQGLEFLIYFQGNSAPDKSGLPSDRFSAERTGGSVSTLTIQRTQQEDSAVYLCASSLGLASTDTQYFGPGTRLTVL.

The CDR3 region has the DNA TGTGCCAGCAAGGTCGGGGGCGCGGACACTGAAGCTTTCTTT. As protein: CASKVGGADTEAFF. The V call is TRBV27, the J call TRBJ1-1, with D perhaps TRBD1 (6 bases). The CDR3 extends over 14 amino acids. Deletions cut 7 bases from V and 3 bases from J, with 15 bases between. The germline V gene has CDR1 MNHEY and CDR2 SMNVEV (reference sequence).

V is TRBV25-1 and J is TRBJ1-6; 7 bases match TRBD1. With V trimmed by 0 bases and J by 2 bases, 1 base remained unmatched. Germline V gene lookup returns CDR1 MGHDK and CDR2 SYGVNS. There are 16 residues in the CDR3. The CDR3 sequence is CASSEYQGAYNSPLHF. CDR3 in DNA: TGTGCCAGCAGTGAATATCAGGGGGCCTATAATTCACCCCTCCACTTT.

Note on this clone: Within the sample, other DNA sequences also encode this same CDR3. The CDR3 loop is CASSLGGSNQPQHF. CDR3 bases: TGCGCCAGCAGCTTGGGAGGAAGCAATCAGCCCCAGCATTTT. The chain combines TRBV5-1 with TRBJ1-5, with D unclear. Germline V gene sequence: CDR1 SGHRS, CDR2 YFSETQ. V dropped 0 bases and J dropped 1 base, with 5 bases sitting between them. The CDR3 is 14 residues long.

J is TRBJ1-5 and V is TRBV6-1, with unresolved D. The CDR3 extends over 15 amino acids. The V and J ends lost 3 bases and 0 bases respectively, with 9 bases between them. The germline V gene encodes CDR1 MNHNS and CDR2 SASEGT. The CDR3, as DNA: TGTGCCAGCAGTGAGCTAGATAATAGCAATCAGCCCCAGCATTTT. This codes for CASSELDNSNQPQHF.

The table lists this clone with a count of one. The chain is built from TRBV27 and TRBJ2-5; D assignment may be TRBD1 or TRBD2 (5 bases each). The length of the CDR3 is 18 residues. V shed 2 bases and J shed 1 base, with 20 bases lying between them. CDR1 MNHEY and CDR2 SMNVEV come from the germline V gene (reference sequence). CDR3 bases: TGTGCCAGCAGTTTACCCCCCCCGACAGTCGGGATCCAAGAGACCCAGTACTTC. This translates into CASSLPPPTVGIQETQYF.